This T cell receptor (beta chain) was sequenced in a study of blood T cell repertoires in COVID-19. The repertoire was sequenced with immunoSEQ multiplex PCR; TCRdb's copy has only in-frame clones and lacks some. The data show 130,000 to 150,000 clones, roughly 76% seen once. The CDR3 length is 14 residues. With 7 bases removed from V and 6 bases from J, the gap between germline ends came to 16 bases. Germline CDR1 and CDR2: LNHDA and SQIVND (reference sequence). V gene TRBV19 combines with J gene TRBJ2-1; TRBD1 might be the D (5 bases). This TCR was recovered from a human donor with acute or convalescent COVID-19. The donor label of this sample is uncertain. Sequencing was carried out using peripheral blood. The CDR3 spells CASNGQGTINEQFF. CDR3 coding DNA: TGTGCCAGTAACGGCCAGGGCACGATCAATGAGCAGTTCTTC.